This T cell receptor (beta chain) was profiled in a study of blood T cell repertoires in COVID-19. Per the original methods: Reference gene primers were amplified, and this amplification served to estimate nucleated cell counts. Here immunoSEQ multiplex PCR was the method, and the copy in TCRdb shows in-frame clones only, minus some. That table is the source of V, J and clone size, and D and trimming were worked out from the DNA. Of approximately 270,000 clones in the sample, about nine tenths were seen once. Trimming took off 5 bases at V and 1 base at J, with 15 bases between the two ends. This CDR3 has 16 residues. CDR1 and CDR2 (germline): LNHDA, SQIVND (reference sequence).

The sequenced material came from peripheral blood. This chain joins TRBV19 and TRBJ1-3; a weak D match, TRBD1 (5 bases). This receptor was identified in a man between 50 and 59 years old with acute or convalescent COVID-19. Written as DNA, the CDR3 is TGTGCCAGTAGTCGGGACTGGGGTTTTTCTGGAAACACCATATATTTT. It yields the protein CASSRDWGFSGNTIYF.